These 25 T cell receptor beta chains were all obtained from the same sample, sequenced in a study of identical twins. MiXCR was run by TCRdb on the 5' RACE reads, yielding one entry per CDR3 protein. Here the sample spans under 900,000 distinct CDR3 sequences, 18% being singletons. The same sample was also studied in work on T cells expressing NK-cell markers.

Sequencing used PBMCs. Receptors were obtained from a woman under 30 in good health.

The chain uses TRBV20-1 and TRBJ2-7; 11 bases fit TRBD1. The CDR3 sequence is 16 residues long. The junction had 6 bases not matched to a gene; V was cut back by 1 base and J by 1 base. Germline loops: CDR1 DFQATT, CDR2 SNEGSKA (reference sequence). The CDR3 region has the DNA TGCAGTGCTAGAGCCCGGGACAGGGGGTATTCCTACGAGCAGTACTTC. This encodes CSARARDRGYSYEQYF.

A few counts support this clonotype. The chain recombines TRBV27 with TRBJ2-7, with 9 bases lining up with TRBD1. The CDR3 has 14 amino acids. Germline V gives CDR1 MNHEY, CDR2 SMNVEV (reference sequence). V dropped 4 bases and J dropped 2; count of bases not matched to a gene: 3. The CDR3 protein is CASSWTGDPYEQYF. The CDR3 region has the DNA TGTGCCAGCAGTTGGACAGGGGACCCCTACGAGCAGTACTTC.

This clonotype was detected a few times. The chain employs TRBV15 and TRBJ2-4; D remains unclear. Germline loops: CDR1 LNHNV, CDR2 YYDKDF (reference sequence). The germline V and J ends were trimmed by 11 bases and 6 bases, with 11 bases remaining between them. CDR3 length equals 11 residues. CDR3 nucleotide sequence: TGTGCCTCGTCCCCTGGAAACATTCAGTACTTC. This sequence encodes CASSPGNIQYF.

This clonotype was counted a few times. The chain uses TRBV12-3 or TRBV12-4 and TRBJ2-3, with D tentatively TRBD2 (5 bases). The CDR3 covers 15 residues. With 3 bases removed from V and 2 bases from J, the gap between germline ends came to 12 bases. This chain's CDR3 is CASSFSGLSTDTQYF. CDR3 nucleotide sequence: TGTGCCAGCAGTTTTTCCGGACTCTCCACAGATACGCAGTATTTT.

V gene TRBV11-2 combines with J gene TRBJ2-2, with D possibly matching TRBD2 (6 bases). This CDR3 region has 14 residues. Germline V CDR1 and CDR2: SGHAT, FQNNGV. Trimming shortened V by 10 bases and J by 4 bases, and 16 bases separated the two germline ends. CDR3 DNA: TGTGCCACCCGTTTAATAGCGGCCACCGGGGAGCTGTTTTTT. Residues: CATRLIAATGELFF.

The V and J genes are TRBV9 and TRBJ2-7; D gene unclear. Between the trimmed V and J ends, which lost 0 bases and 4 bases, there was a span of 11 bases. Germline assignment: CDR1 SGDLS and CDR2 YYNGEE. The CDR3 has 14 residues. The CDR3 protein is CASSVVDGFYEQYF. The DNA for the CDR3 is TGTGCCAGCAGCGTAGTGGATGGATTTTACGAGCAGTACTTC.

CDR3 region: CAIRRDRGDEQYF. The DNA for the CDR3 is TGTGCCATCAGGCGGGACAGGGGCGACGAGCAGTACTTC. The V and J genes are TRBV10-3 and TRBJ2-7; TRBD1 aligns across 10 bases. The junction had 4 bases not matched to a gene; V was cut back by 6 bases and J by 5 bases. The V gene's germline CDR1 is ENHRY and CDR2 SYGVKD. The CDR3 spans 13 residues.

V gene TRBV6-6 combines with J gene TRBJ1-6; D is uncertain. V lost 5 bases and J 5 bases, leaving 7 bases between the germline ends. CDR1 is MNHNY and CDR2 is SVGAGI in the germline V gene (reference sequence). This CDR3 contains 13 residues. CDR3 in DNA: TGTGCCAGCAGTACGAGGAATAATTCACCCCTCCACTTT. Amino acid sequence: CASSTRNNSPLHF.

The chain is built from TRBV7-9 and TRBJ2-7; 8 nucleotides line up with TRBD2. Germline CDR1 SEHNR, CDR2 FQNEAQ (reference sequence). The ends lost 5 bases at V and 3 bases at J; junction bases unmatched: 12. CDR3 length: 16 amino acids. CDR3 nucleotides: TGTGCCAGCAGCCCGCCGACTAGCGAGAAACTCTACGAGCAGTACTTC. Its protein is CASSPPTSEKLYEQYF.

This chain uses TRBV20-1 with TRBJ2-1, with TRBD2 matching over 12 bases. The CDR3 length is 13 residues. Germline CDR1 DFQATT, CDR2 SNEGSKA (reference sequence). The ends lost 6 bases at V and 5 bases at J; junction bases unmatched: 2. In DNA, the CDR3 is TGCAGTGCCCTAGCGGGAGGGCACAATGAGCAGTTCTTC. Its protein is CSALAGGHNEQFF.

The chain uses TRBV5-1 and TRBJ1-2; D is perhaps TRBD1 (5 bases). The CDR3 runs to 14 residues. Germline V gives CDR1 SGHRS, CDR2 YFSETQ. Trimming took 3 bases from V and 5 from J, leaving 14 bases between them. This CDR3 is CASSSSGTGYGYTF. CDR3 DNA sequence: TGCGCCAGCAGCTCTTCCGGGACCGGTTATGGCTACACCTTC.

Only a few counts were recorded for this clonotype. CDR3 coding DNA: TGTGCCTCCGGATCCAGTCATCAAGAGACCCAGTACTTC. Translated: CASGSSHQETQYF. The chain joins TRBV5-5 to TRBJ2-5; D ambiguous. From germline, CDR1 is SGHKS and CDR2 YYEKEE (reference sequence). The CDR3 is 13 residues long. Trimming cost V 10 bases and J 2 bases, with 15 bases left between them.

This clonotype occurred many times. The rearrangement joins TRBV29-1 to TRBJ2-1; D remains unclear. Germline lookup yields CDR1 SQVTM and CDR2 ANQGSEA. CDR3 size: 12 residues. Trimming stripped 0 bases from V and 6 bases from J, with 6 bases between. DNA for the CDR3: TGCAGCGTTGAAGAAGTAGGCAATGAGCAGTTCTTC. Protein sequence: CSVEEVGNEQFF.

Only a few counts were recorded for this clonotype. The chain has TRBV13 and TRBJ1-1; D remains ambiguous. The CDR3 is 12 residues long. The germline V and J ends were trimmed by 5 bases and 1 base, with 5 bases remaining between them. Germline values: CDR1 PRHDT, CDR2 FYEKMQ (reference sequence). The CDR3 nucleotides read TGTGCCAGCAGCCGCAAGAACACTGAAGCTTTCTTT. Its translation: CASSRKNTEAFF. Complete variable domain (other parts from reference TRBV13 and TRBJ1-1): AAGVIQSPRHLIKEKRETATLKCYPIPRHDTVYWYQQGPGQDPQFLISFYEKMQSDKGSIPDRFSAQQFSDYHSELNMSSLELGDSALYFCASSRKNTEAFFGQGTRLTVV.

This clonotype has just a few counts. The CDR3 protein is CASSLSGGKYTIYF. Written as DNA, the CDR3 is TGTGCCAGCAGTTTATCGGGGGGCAAATACACCATATATTTT. V usage is TRBV12-3 or TRBV12-4 and J usage is TRBJ1-3; maybe TRBD1 (6 bases). This CDR3 is 14 amino acids long. The V end lost 2 bases, the J end lost 8 bases, and 13 bases lay between the germline ends.

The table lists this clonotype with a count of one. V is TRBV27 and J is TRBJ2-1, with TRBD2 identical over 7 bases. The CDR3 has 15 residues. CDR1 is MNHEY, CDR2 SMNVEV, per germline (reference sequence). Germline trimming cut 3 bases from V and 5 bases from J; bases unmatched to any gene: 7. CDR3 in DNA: TGTGCCAGCAGTTTTTCCGGACTAGGGGACAATGAGCAGTTCTTC. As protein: CASSFSGLGDNEQFF.

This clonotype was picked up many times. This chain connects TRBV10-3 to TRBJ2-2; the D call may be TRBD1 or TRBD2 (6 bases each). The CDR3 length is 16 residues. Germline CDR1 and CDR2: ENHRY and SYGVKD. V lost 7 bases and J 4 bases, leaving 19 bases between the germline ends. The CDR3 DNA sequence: TGTGCCATCACCCGCACTGGGGGGCGCGGCACCGGGGAGCTGTTTTTT. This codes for CAITRTGGRGTGELFF.

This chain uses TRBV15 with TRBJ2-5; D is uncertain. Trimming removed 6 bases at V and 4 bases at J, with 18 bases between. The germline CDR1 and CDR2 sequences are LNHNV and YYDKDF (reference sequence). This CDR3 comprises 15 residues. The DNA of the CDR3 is TGTGCCACCAGTTTGATGTGGGTAGGCGTAGAGACCCAGTACTTC. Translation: CATSLMWVGVETQYF.

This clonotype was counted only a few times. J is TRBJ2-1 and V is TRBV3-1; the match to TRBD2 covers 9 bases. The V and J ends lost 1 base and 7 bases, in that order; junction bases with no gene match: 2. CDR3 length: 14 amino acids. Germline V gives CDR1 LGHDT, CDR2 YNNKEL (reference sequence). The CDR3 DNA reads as TGTGCCAGCAGCCAAGTTCTAGCGGGGAATGAGCAGTTCTTC. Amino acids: CASSQVLAGNEQFF.

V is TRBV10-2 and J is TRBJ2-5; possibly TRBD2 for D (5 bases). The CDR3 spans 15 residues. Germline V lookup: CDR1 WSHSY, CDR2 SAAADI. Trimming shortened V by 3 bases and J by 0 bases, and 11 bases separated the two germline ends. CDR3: CASSDRGNHQETQYF. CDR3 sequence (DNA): TGCGCCAGCAGTGACCGGGGTAACCACCAAGAGACCCAGTACTTC.

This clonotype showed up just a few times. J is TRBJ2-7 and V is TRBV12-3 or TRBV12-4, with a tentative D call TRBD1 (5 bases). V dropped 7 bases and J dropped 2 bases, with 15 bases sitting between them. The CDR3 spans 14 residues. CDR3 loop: CASTGQHVTYEQYF. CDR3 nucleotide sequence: TGTGCCAGCACAGGGCAGCATGTAACCTACGAGCAGTACTTC.

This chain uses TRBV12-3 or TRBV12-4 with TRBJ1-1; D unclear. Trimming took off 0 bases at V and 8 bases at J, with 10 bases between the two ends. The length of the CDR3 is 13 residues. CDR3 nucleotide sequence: TGTGCCAGCAGTTTAGCCACAACGGTCGAAGCTTTCTTT. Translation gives CASSLATTVEAFF.

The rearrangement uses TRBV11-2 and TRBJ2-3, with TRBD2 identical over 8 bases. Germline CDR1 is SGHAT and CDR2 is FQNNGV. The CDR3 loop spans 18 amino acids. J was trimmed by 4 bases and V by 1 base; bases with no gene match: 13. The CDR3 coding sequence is TGTGCCAGCAGCTTAGTGGGTGCGGGGGGACTGGGGTCAGATACGCAGTATTTT. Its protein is CASSLVGAGGLGSDTQYF.

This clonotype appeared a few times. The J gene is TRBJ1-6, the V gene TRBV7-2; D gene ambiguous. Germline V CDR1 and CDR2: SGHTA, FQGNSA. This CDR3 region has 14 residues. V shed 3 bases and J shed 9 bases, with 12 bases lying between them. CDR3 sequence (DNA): TGTGCCAGCAGCTTGAAACGTACTGGTTCACCCCTCCACTTT. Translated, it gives CASSLKRTGSPLHF. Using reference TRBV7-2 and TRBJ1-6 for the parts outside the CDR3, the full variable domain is GAGVSQSPSNKVTEKGKDVELRCDPISGHTALYWYRQSLGQGLEFLIYFQGNSAPDKSGLPSDRFSAERTGGSVSTLTIQRTQQEDSAVYLCASSLKRTGSPLHFGNGTRLTVT.

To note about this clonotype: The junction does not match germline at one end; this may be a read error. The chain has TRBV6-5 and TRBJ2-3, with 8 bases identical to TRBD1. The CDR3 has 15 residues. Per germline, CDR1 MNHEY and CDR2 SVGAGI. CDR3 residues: CASSFRPQGTGTQYF. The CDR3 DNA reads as TGTGCCAGCAGTTTCCGCCCACAGGGGACAGGTACGCAGTATTTT.